The source of this T cell receptor beta chain is a study of T cell responses to AZD1222 COVID-19 vaccine. Looked up from germline, CDR1 is LNHDA and CDR2 is SQIVND (reference sequence). V lost 7 bases, J lost 5 bases, and 11 bases lay in between. The CDR3 is 12 amino acids. The table came from immunoSEQ multiplex PCR; TCRdb's copy has only in-frame clones and leaves some out. The sample has 150,000 or so clones; approximately 90% are singletons. This receptor was obtained from an adult who received the AZD1222 COVID-19 vaccine. This chain connects TRBV19 to TRBJ1-1; a possible D gene is TRBD1 (6 bases). This sample comprised peripheral blood, obtained 28 days after the second AZD1222 dose. CDR3 protein: CASNRAGTEAFF. CDR3 coding DNA: TGTGCCAGTAACAGGGCTGGGACTGAAGCTTTCTTT.